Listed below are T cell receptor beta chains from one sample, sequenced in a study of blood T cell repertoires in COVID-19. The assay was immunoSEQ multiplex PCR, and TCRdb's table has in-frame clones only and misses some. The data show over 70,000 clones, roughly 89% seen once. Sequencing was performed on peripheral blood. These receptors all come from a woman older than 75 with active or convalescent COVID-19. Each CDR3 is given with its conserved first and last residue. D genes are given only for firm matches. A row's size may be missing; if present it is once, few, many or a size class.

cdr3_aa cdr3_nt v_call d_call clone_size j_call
CASSQDYISSLGSYNEQFF TGCGCCAGCAGCCAAGATTACATCAGCTCCCTCGGGTCCTACAATGAGCAGTTCTTC TRBV4-3 . . TRBJ2-1
CASSIAGPNTGELFF TGCGCCAGCAGCATTGCAGGCCCGAACACCGGGGAGCTGTTTTTT TRBV5-1 . . TRBJ2-2
CASSSEGRGETQYF TGCGCCAGCAGCTCCGAGGGAAGGGGGGAGACCCAGTACTTC TRBV5-1 . . TRBJ2-5
CATSSPGLAGSSFSYEQYF TGTGCCACCTCATCACCGGGACTAGCGGGTTCCTCCTTCTCCTACGAGCAGTACTTC TRBV19 TRBD2 . TRBJ2-7
CASQPGGYGYTF TGTGCCAGTCAGCCCGGGGGCTATGGCTACACCTTC TRBV19 . . TRBJ1-2
CASSEALRHSGEGYTF TGTGCCAGCAGTGAAGCGTTGCGGCACAGCGGGGAGGGCTACACCTTC TRBV2 . few TRBJ1-2
CASRGWKQGVLGTQYF TGTGCCAGCAGAGGCTGGAAGCAAGGGGTCCTCGGTACGCAGTATTTT TRBV27 . . TRBJ2-3
CASRDTGTDTQYF TGCGCCAGCCGGGACACTGGCACAGATACGCAGTATTTT TRBV5-1 . . TRBJ2-3
CASSAEVGEQYF TGTGCCAGCAGCGCGGAGGTCGGGGAGCAGTACTTC TRBV9 . . TRBJ2-7
CASSEAYGQSRHEQYF TGTGCCAGCAGTGAAGCTTACGGACAGTCTCGACACGAGCAGTACTTC TRBV6-1 . . TRBJ2-7
CASSLTLDPGNEQFF TGTGCCAGCAGCTTGACACTAGACCCCGGCAATGAGCAGTTCTTC TRBV5-8 . . TRBJ2-1
CASSQDRTSGAFTDTQYF TGTGCCAGCAGCCAAGATCGCACTAGCGGGGCCTTCACAGATACGCAGTATTTT TRBV4-2 TRBD2 . TRBJ2-3
CASTPDSRNEKLFF TGTGCCAGCACTCCGGACAGTAGAAATGAAAAACTGTTTTTT TRBV28 . . TRBJ1-4
CASSPPGQDNEKLFF TGTGCCAGTAGCCCTCCGGGACAAGATAATGAAAAACTGTTTTTT TRBV19 . . TRBJ1-4
CASSESPGTNYGYTF TGTGCCAGCAGTGAATCGCCAGGCACCAACTATGGCTACACCTTC TRBV6-1 . . TRBJ1-2
CAWSGTGVGEQFF TGTGCCTGGAGCGGGACAGGGGTCGGTGAGCAGTTCTTC TRBV30 TRBD1 . TRBJ2-1
CASSSPQLSTHTEAFF TGTGCCAGCAGCTCCCCCCAACTAAGTACACACACTGAAGCTTTCTTT TRBV5-6 . . TRBJ1-1
CASSPTRDSPYEQYF TGCGCCAGCAGCCCAACCAGAGACAGTCCCTACGAGCAGTACTTC TRBV5-1 . . TRBJ2-7
CASSLRGQPQHF TGTGCCAGCAGTTTAAGGGGGCAGCCCCAGCATTTT TRBV12-3/TRBV12-4 . . TRBJ1-5
CATSSGTDFATNEKLFF TGTGCCACCAGTTCCGGGACAGATTTCGCAACTAATGAAAAACTGTTTTTT TRBV24-1 TRBD1 . TRBJ1-4
CASSTPSAGELFF TGTGCCAGCAGCACCCCTAGCGCCGGGGAGCTGTTTTTT TRBV7-2 . . TRBJ2-2
CASKGETSRSYNEQFF TGTGCCAGCAAGGGAGAGACTAGCCGCTCCTACAATGAGCAGTTCTTC TRBV6-6 TRBD2 . TRBJ2-1
CASSELAGGFSDNNEQFF TGTGCCAGCAGTGAACTAGCGGGAGGGTTTTCCGACAACAATGAGCAGTTCTTC TRBV2 TRBD2 . TRBJ2-1